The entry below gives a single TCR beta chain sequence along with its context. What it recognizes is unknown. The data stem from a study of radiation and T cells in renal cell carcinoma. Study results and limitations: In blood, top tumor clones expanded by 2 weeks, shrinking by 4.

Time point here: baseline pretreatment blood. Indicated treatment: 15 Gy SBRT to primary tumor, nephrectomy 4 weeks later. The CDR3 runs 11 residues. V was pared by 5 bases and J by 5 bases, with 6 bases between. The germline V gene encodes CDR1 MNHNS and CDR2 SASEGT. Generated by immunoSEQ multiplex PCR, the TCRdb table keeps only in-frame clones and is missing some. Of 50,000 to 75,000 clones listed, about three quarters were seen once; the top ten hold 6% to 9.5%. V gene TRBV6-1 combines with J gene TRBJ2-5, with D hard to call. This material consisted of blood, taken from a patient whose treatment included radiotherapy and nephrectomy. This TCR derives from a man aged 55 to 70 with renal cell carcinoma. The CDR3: CASSSRETQYF. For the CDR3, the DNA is TGTGCCAGCAGTTCGCGGGAGACCCAGTACTTC.